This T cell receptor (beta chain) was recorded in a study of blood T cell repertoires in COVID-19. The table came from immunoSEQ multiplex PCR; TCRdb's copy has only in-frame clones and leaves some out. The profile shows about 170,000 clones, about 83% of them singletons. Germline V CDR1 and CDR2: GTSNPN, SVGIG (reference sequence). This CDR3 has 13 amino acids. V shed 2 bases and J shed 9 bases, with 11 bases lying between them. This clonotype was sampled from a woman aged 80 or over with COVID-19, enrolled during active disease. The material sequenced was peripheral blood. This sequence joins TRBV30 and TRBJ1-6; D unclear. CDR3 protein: CAWSRAGGSPLHF. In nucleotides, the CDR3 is TGTGCCTGGAGTCGGGCGGGCGGTTCACCCCTCCACTTT.